What follows are 26 T cell receptor beta chains derived from one specimen sequenced in a study of cytomegalovirus exposure and HLA in healthy donors. The PCR employed 60 Vbeta primers together with 13 Jbeta primers. The table came from immunoSEQ multiplex PCR; TCRdb's copy has only in-frame clones and leaves some out. The sample has 120,000 or so clones, roughly 69% seen once. Sequences were obtained from PBMCs. Every receptor here comes from a woman aged 35 to 49 in good health and CMV-seropositive.

The J gene is TRBJ2-2, the V gene TRBV5-6; no clear D gene. The CDR3 is 13 residues long. CDR1 and CDR2 (germline): SGHDT, YYEEEE. V lost 4 bases and J lost 7, with 11 bases in between. The CDR3 DNA is TGTGCCAGCAGCCATCAGCGATACGGGGAGCTGTTTTTT. It codes for CASSHQRYGELFF.

The V gene is TRBV5-1, the J gene TRBJ1-1; tentative D call: TRBD1 (6 bases). CDR1 and CDR2 (germline): SGHRS, YFSETQ. V shed 3 bases and J shed 0 bases, with 9 bases lying between them. There are 14 residues in the CDR3. Here the CDR3 reads CASSWNRVNTEAFF. CDR3 DNA sequence: TGCGCCAGCAGCTGGAACAGGGTGAACACTGAAGCTTTCTTT.

This clone was picked up one time. J is TRBJ2-5 and V is TRBV29-1; D perhaps matches TRBD2 (6 bases). From germline, CDR1 is SQVTM and CDR2 ANQGSEA. Trimming stripped 2 bases from V and 2 bases from J, with 9 bases between. The CDR3 is made up of 13 amino acids. In DNA, the CDR3 is TGCAGCGTTGAAAGAGGACTACAAGAGACCCAGTACTTC. As protein: CSVERGLQETQYF.

V gene TRBV7-2 combines with J gene TRBJ2-5; 11 bases align to TRBD1. V lost 3 bases and J lost 5; bases outside the gene matches: 5. Germline values: CDR1 SGHTA, CDR2 FQGNSA. The CDR3 runs to 15 residues. In DNA, the CDR3 is TGTGCCAGCAGCTTGAAGGGACAGGGGGACGAGACCCAGTACTTC. Translating it yields CASSLKGQGDETQYF.

The CDR3 protein is CASGLWGGIRNTEAFF. The CDR3 nucleotides are TGTGCTAGTGGTTTGTGGGGGGGCATAAGGAACACTGAAGCTTTCTTT. The chain has TRBV12-5 and TRBJ1-1; perhaps TRBD1 as D (6 bases). The germline CDR1 and CDR2 sequences are LGHNT and FRNRAP. V lost 2 bases, J lost 1 base, and 14 bases lay in between. This CDR3 spans 16 amino acids.

This clone was seen once. The chain uses TRBV7-8 and TRBJ2-7, with TRBD1 matching 8 bases. J was trimmed by 0 bases and V by 5 bases; bases with no gene match: 3. From germline, CDR1 is SGHVS and CDR2 FQNEAQ. The CDR3 runs 14 residues. CDR3 sequence: CASSGQGSSYEQYF. CDR3 nucleotides: TGTGCCAGCAGCGGACAGGGCAGCTCCTACGAGCAGTACTTC. The variable domain in full, with the rest retrieved from reference TRBV7-8 and TRBJ2-7, is GAGVSQSPRYKVAKRGQDVALRCDPISGHVSLFWYQQALGQGPEFLTYFQNEAQLDKSGLPSDRFFAERPEGSVSTLKIQRTQQEDSAVYLCASSGQGSSYEQYFGPGTRLTVT.

This chain connects TRBV18 to TRBJ2-7; 10 positions agree with TRBD1. CDR3 size: 14 residues. Losses at the gene ends were 3 bases for V and 4 bases for J; bases not matched to a gene: 3. CDR1 is KGHSH and CDR2 is LQKENI in the germline V gene. CDR3 sequence: CASSPGQGTYEQYF. CDR3 DNA: TGTGCCAGCTCACCGGGACAGGGGACTTACGAGCAGTACTTC.

The chain uses TRBV19 and TRBJ2-6; 7 bases are a match to TRBD1. CDR1 and CDR2 from the germline V gene are LNHDA and SQIVND (reference sequence). Losses at the gene ends were 2 bases for V and 3 bases for J; bases not matched to a gene: 4. CDR3 size: 16 residues. The CDR3 DNA reads as TGTGCCAGTAGTATAAGGGGGCAGTATGGGGCCAACGTCCTGACTTTC. Protein: CASSIRGQYGANVLTF.

This rearrangement joins TRBV5-1 to TRBJ2-1; 8 bases align to TRBD2. V trimming: 7 bases; J trimming: 8 bases; junction bases outside the gene matches: 14. Germline assignment: CDR1 SGHRS and CDR2 YFSETQ. This CDR3 is 15 amino acids long. The CDR3 nucleotides are TGCGCCAGCGGGGGTTTGGCGGGGGGAAGCGATGAGCAGTTCTTC. Its protein product is CASGGLAGGSDEQFF.

This clone was observed a handful of times. V and J are TRBV11-2 and TRBJ2-7; D remains unclear. V was cut by 1 base and J by 1 base, with 5 bases left in between. Per germline, CDR1 SGHAT and CDR2 FQNNGV. The CDR3 is 13 residues long. The CDR3 protein is CASSLGGSYEQYF. The CDR3 DNA sequence: TGTGCCAGCAGCTTAGGCGGATCCTACGAGCAGTACTTC.

The gene calls are TRBV5-1 and TRBJ1-2; D remains ambiguous. The CDR3 covers 14 residues. The V gene's germline CDR1 is SGHRS and CDR2 YFSETQ. Deletions cut 4 bases from V and 7 bases from J, with 17 bases between. For the CDR3, the DNA is TGCGCCAGCAGCCCCGTTGGGCCCCGGGGTGGCTACACCTTC. Translating gives CASSPVGPRGGYTF.

This clone is a singleton in its sample. This chain connects TRBV19 to TRBJ1-6; D call uncertain. The germline gives CDR1 LNHDA, CDR2 SQIVND (reference sequence). Trimming stripped 2 bases from V and 4 bases from J, with 6 bases between. The CDR3 spans 14 residues. CDR3 bases: TGTGCCAGTAGTATATCCGTTTATAATTCACCCCTCCACTTT. This codes for CASSISVYNSPLHF. Using reference TRBV19 and TRBJ1-6 for the parts outside the CDR3, the full variable domain is DGGITQSPKYLFRKEGQNVTLSCEQNLNHDAMYWYRQDPGQGLRLIYYSQIVNDFQKGDIAEGYSVSREKKESFPLTVTSAQKNPTAFYLCASSISVYNSPLHFGNGTRLTVT.

The chain joins TRBV20-1 to TRBJ2-1; D remains ambiguous. In germline, CDR1 is DFQATT, CDR2 SNEGSKA (reference sequence). With 4 bases removed from V and 4 bases from J, the gap between germline ends came to 5 bases. This CDR3 has 11 residues. The CDR3 spells CSAKSYNEQFF. The CDR3 bases are TGCAGTGCTAAATCGTACAATGAGCAGTTCTTC.

This clone was detected once. The chain joins TRBV7-2 to TRBJ1-1; 7 positions match TRBD1. This CDR3 spans 16 amino acids. The junction had 9 bases not matched to a gene; V was cut back by 1 base and J by 4 bases. Germline lookup yields CDR1 SGHTA and CDR2 FQGNSA. CDR3 nucleotide sequence: TGTGCCAGCAGCTTAGGAGGCAGGGGGTTTAGCACTGAAGCTTTCTTT. Amino acid sequence: CASSLGGRGFSTEAFF.

The rearrangement links TRBV7-3 to TRBJ2-1; D unresolved. Per the germline V gene, CDR1 is SGHTA and CDR2 is FQGTGA. The germline V and J ends were trimmed by 1 base and 9 bases, with 10 bases remaining between them. This CDR3 comprises 13 residues. CDR3 region: CASSLRFTGEQFF. As DNA, the CDR3 is TGTGCCAGCAGCTTAAGGTTTACGGGTGAGCAGTTCTTC.

This chain connects TRBV12-5 to TRBJ1-2; D might be TRBD1 (6 bases). V shed 2 bases and J shed 4 bases, with 11 bases lying between them. This CDR3 spans 14 amino acids. In germline, CDR1 is LGHNT, CDR2 FRNRAP. The CDR3 bases are TGTGCTAGTGGTTTGCCAACAGGGATCTATGGCTACACCTTC. Residues: CASGLPTGIYGYTF. The whole variable domain, filled in from reference TRBV12-5 and TRBJ1-2, reads DARVTQTPRHKVTEMGQEVTMRCQPILGHNTVFWYRQTMMQGLELLAYFRNRAPLDDSGMPKDRFSAEMPDATLATLKIQPSEPRDSAVYFCASGLPTGIYGYTFGSGTRLTVV.

This chain uses TRBV11-2 with TRBJ2-2; 9 bases align to TRBD2. From germline, CDR1 is SGHAT and CDR2 FQNNGV. The CDR3 runs to 15 residues. The J segment lost 4 bases and the V segment lost 3 bases, leaving 3 bases of the junction unmatched. The CDR3 reads CASSFSRGGTGELFF. DNA for the CDR3: TGTGCCAGCAGCTTCTCGCGGGGGGGCACCGGGGAGCTGTTTTTT.

This chain links TRBV10-1 with TRBJ1-1; D may be TRBD1 (5 bases). Trimming shortened V by 2 bases and J by 2 bases, and 18 bases separated the two germline ends. The CDR3 is 17 amino acids. Germline CDR1 WNHNN, CDR2 SYGVQD (reference sequence). As DNA, the CDR3 is TGCGCCAGCAGTGAGCATCGTCGAAGGGGCGGCAACACTGAAGCTTTCTTT. It yields the protein CASSEHRRRGGNTEAFF.

This rearrangement joins TRBV19 to TRBJ2-1; 9 positions agree with TRBD2. This CDR3 contains 16 residues. Trimming at V came to 1 base and at J to 8 bases, leaving 9 bases not matched to a gene. CDR1 LNHDA and CDR2 SQIVND come from the germline V gene (reference sequence). CDR3 in amino acids: CASSIVGGGAPDEQFF. CDR3 nucleotide sequence: TGTGCCAGTAGTATAGTGGGCGGGGGGGCCCCCGATGAGCAGTTCTTC. The full variable domain, completed using reference TRBV19 and TRBJ2-1, is DGGITQSPKYLFRKEGQNVTLSCEQNLNHDAMYWYRQDPGQGLRLIYYSQIVNDFQKGDIAEGYSVSREKKESFPLTVTSAQKNPTAFYLCASSIVGGGAPDEQFFGPGTRLTVL.

The chain recombines TRBV4-2 with TRBJ1-4; maybe TRBD1 (5 bases). Trimming removed 0 bases at V and 4 bases at J, with 12 bases between. CDR3 length: 16 amino acids. Germline CDR1 is LGHNA and CDR2 is YNFKEQ. The CDR3 sequence: CASSQDWRGGNEKLFF. Here the CDR3 DNA reads TGTGCCAGCAGCCAAGATTGGAGGGGCGGTAATGAAAAACTGTTTTTT.

The chain is built from TRBV9 and TRBJ2-3, with 8 bases aligning to TRBD2. In germline, CDR1 is SGDLS, CDR2 YYNGEE. This CDR3 has 15 amino acids. The V gene end was trimmed by 0 bases and the J gene end by 9 bases; junction bases not matched to a gene: 9. The CDR3, as DNA: TGTGCCAGCAGCGTAGTAAGCGGGGGTTCAGGGACGCAGTATTTT. The encoded protein is CASSVVSGGSGTQYF.

This clone was seen more than once but under ten times. The chain is built from TRBV4-3 and TRBJ2-7; 8 nucleotides agree with TRBD1. The V gene's germline CDR1 is LGHNA and CDR2 YSLEER. V was pared by 8 bases and J by 4 bases, with 7 bases of the junction left unmatched. The CDR3 has 13 residues. The DNA of the CDR3 is TGCGCCAGCGGCAGGGGGCTTTTGTACGAGCAGTACTTC. Its protein product is CASGRGLLYEQYF.

This clone has more than one count but fewer than ten. The chain joins TRBV19 to TRBJ1-1; 8 bases are a match to TRBD1. Losses at the gene ends were 5 bases for V and 5 bases for J; bases not matched to a gene: 7. CDR1 and CDR2 (germline): LNHDA, SQIVND (reference sequence). This CDR3 spans 14 amino acids. CDR3 nucleotide sequence: TGTGCCAGTAGTCAGGGGGCTCGGGGGACTGAAGCTTTCTTT. This encodes CASSQGARGTEAFF.

This clone was seen only a few times. V gene TRBV6-5 combines with J gene TRBJ2-3; the D gene is possibly TRBD1 (5 bases). The CDR3 has 12 amino acids. Germline V CDR1 and CDR2: MNHEY, SVGAGI. V was shortened by 2 bases and J by 5 bases, with 5 bases between the two germline ends. CDR3 amino acids: CASSYQGDTQYF. The DNA of the CDR3 is TGTGCCAGCAGTTACCAGGGAGATACGCAGTATTTT.

This rearrangement joins TRBV29-1 to TRBJ2-7; perhaps TRBD1 as D (6 bases). The CDR3 length is 12 residues. CDR1 is SQVTM and CDR2 is ANQGSEA in the germline V gene. Trimming left V 6 bases short and J 2 bases short, with 11 bases between. The CDR3: CSVKGGTYEQYF. CDR3 DNA sequence: TGCAGCGTCAAAGGGGGAACCTACGAGCAGTACTTC.

In its sample, this clone was seen once. This chain joins TRBV2 and TRBJ1-5, with 7 bases fitting TRBD1. V shed 7 bases, J shed 2 bases, and the junction held 5 bases outside the gene matches. The CDR3 covers 14 residues. Germline V lookup: CDR1 SNHLY, CDR2 FYNNEI. The CDR3 loop reads CASTDRVGNQPQHF. DNA for the CDR3: TGTGCCAGCACAGACAGGGTGGGCAATCAGCCCCAGCATTTT.